Listed below are T cell receptor beta chains from one sample, sequenced in a study of T cell responses to AZD1222 COVID-19 vaccine. Produced via immunoSEQ multiplex PCR; TCRdb's table is partial and in-frame only. This table has under 150,000 clones, 85% to 95% appearing once. Specimen: peripheral blood, collected on day 0 of AZD1222 vaccination. These receptors were collected from an adult in good health. CDR3s include the opening cysteine and the closing phenylalanine or tryptophan. The D gene is left open where the match is weak. Clone size is given for some rows only: seen once, a few or many times, or a class if the clone is expanded.

>TRBV3-1/TRBV3-2|TRBD1|TRBJ1-6|-|14
CASSHLGQHPPLHF
TGTGCCAGCAGCCACTTGGGACAGCATCCACCCCTCCACTTT
>TRBV7-2|TRBD2|TRBJ2-4|-|16
CASSPLGSGKIDIQYF
TGTGCCAGCAGCCCTCTCGGTAGCGGGAAAATTGACATTCAGTACTTC
>TRBV6-6|-|TRBJ2-3|-|14
CASTPALGTDTQYF
TGTGCCAGCACTCCAGCGTTAGGCACAGATACGCAGTATTTT
>TRBV18|TRBD1|TRBJ1-6|-|15
CASSRLQGADSPLHF
TGTGCCAGCTCACGACTACAGGGGGCGGATTCACCCCTCCACTTT
>TRBV6-5|-|TRBJ2-7|-|12
CASSYDTHEQYF
TGTGCCAGCAGTTACGACACCCACGAGCAGTACTTC
>TRBV10-3|-|TRBJ1-1|-|12
CAISGLGTEAFF
TGTGCCATCAGTGGATTGGGCACTGAAGCTTTCTTT
>TRBV6-2/TRBV6-3|TRBD2|TRBJ2-2|-|15
CASSPGTTYTGELFF
TGTGCCAGCAGTCCCGGGACTACCTACACCGGGGAGCTGTTTTTT
>TRBV7-2|TRBD2|TRBJ2-1|once|15
CASSLTSGIYNEQFF
TGTGCCAGCAGCTTAACTAGCGGAATTTACAATGAGCAGTTCTTC
>TRBV5-1|-|TRBJ1-1|-|15
CASSSFDRPGTEAFF
TGCGCCAGCAGCTCCTTTGACAGGCCGGGCACTGAAGCTTTCTTT
>TRBV27|-|TRBJ2-5|-|13
CASSLNRGETQYF
TGTGCCAGCAGTTTAAATAGGGGGGAGACCCAGTACTTC
>TRBV5-6|TRBD2|TRBJ2-7|-|14
CASSLGTSGIEQYF
TGTGCCAGCAGCTTAGGGACTAGCGGGATCGAGCAGTACTTC
>TRBV14|TRBD2|TRBJ2-7|-|14
CASSQERTSGRMYF
TGTGCCAGCAGCCAAGAAAGGACTAGCGGGCGGATGTACTTC
>TRBV30|-|TRBJ1-4|-|12
CAWSATNEKLFF
TGTGCCTGGAGTGCTACTAATGAAAAACTGTTTTTT
>TRBV5-5|-|TRBJ1-3|-|16
CASSFGGPNSGNTIYF
TGTGCCAGCAGCTTTGGGGGCCCAAACTCTGGAAACACCATATATTTT
>TRBV11-2|-|TRBJ2-3|-|18
CASSLDLPGPSWTDTQYF
TGTGCCAGCAGCTTAGATCTACCGGGCCCTAGTTGGACAGATACGCAGTATTTT
>TRBV13|TRBD2|TRBJ2-7|-|15
CASSYRTSGVYEQYF
TGTGCCAGCAGCTACCGGACTAGCGGGGTCTACGAGCAGTACTTC
>TRBV3-1/TRBV3-2|-|TRBJ1-1|-|13
CASSQGRGTEAFF
TGTGCCAGCAGCCAAGGGAGGGGGACTGAAGCTTTCTTT
>TRBV19|TRBD1|TRBJ1-5|-|14
CASSQGASNQPQHF
TGTGCCAGTAGCCAGGGGGCGAGCAATCAGCCCCAGCATTTT
>TRBV18|-|TRBJ1-2|-|13
CASSLQGSRSYTF
TGTGCCAGCTCACTACAGGGCTCCCGTAGTTACACCTTC
>TRBV9|-|TRBJ1-2|-|18
CASSAHRIGPFVGYGYTF
TGTGCCAGCAGCGCTCACCGTATCGGACCCTTTGTGGGCTATGGCTACACCTTC
>TRBV7-9|TRBD1|TRBJ1-2|-|17
CASSRPGGTGDNYGYTF
TGTGCCAGCAGCCGCCCAGGCGGGACAGGGGATAACTATGGCTACACCTTC
>TRBV27|TRBD1|TRBJ1-5|-|18
CASSPNFGQGAPNQPQHF
TGTGCCAGCAGTCCGAATTTCGGACAGGGGGCGCCTAATCAGCCCCAGCATTTT
>TRBV30|-|TRBJ2-1|-|11
CAWRSGSEQFF
TGTGCCTGGAGATCAGGCAGTGAGCAGTTCTTC